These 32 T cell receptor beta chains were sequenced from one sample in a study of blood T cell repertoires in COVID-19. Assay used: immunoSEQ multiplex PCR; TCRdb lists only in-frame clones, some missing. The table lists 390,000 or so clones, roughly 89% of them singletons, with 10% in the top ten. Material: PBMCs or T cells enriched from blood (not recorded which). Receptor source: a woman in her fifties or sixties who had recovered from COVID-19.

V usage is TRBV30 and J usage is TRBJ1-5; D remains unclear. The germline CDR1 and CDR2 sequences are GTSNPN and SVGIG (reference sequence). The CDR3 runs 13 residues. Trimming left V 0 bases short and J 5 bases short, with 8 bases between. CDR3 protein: CAWSVGRDQPQHF. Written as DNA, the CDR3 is TGTGCCTGGAGTGTGGGGAGGGATCAGCCCCAGCATTTT.

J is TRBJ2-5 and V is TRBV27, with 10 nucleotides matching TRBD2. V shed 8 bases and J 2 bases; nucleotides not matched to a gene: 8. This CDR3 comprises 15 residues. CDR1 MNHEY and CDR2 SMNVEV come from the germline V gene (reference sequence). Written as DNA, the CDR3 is TGTGCCAGCGGTCCCAGCGGGGGGGGGCAAGAGACCCAGTACTTC. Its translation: CASGPSGGGQETQYF.

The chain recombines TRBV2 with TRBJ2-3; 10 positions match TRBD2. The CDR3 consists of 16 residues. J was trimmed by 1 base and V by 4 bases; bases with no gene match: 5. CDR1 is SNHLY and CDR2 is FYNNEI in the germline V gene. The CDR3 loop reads CASSAGLAGGTDTQYF. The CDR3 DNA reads TGTGCCAGCAGTGCGGGCCTAGCGGGGGGCACAGATACGCAGTATTTT.

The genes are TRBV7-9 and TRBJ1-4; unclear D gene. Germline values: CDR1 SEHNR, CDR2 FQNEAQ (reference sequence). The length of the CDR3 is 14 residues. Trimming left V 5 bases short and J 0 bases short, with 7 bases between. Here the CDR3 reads CASSPPATNEKLFF. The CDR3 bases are TGTGCCAGCAGCCCCCCTGCAACTAATGAAAAACTGTTTTTT.

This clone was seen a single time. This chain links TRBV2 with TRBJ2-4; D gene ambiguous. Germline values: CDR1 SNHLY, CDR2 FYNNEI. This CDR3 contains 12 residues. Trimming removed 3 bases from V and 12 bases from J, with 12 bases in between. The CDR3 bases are TGTGCCAGCAGTGAGAGCTTGGGCCATCAGTACTTC. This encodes CASSESLGHQYF.

For the CDR3, the DNA is TGTGCCAGCAGTTTAGAGGGGGCGAGCAACTATGGCTACACCTTC. Its translation is CASSLEGASNYGYTF. This sequence joins TRBV27 and TRBJ1-2, with 7 positions matching TRBD1. The CDR3 contains 15 residues. CDR1 and CDR2 from the germline V gene are MNHEY and SMNVEV (reference sequence). With V trimmed by 2 bases and J by 2 bases, 5 bases remained unmatched.

The CDR3 region has the DNA TGCGCCAGCAGCTTGACAGGGGAATCACCCCTCCACTTT. Translating gives CASSLTGESPLHF. The genes are TRBV5-1 and TRBJ1-6; 7 positions agree with TRBD1. The ends lost 1 base at V and 10 bases at J; junction bases unmatched: 2. CDR1 SGHRS and CDR2 YFSETQ come from the germline V gene. There are 13 residues in the CDR3.

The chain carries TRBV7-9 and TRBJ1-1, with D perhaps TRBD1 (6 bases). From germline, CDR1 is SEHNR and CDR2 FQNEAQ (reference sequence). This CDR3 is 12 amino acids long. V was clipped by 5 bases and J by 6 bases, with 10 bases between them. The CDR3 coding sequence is TGTGCCAGCAGCCAACAGGGAGCTGAAGCTTTCTTT. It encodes CASSQQGAEAFF.

The CDR3 is CASSFGTGREKLFF. CDR3 nucleotides: TGTGCCAGCAGTTTTGGGACAGGGCGTGAAAAACTGTTTTTT. The chain recombines TRBV28 with TRBJ1-4; 9 positions match TRBD1. This CDR3 has 14 residues. The junction had 3 bases not matched to a gene; V was cut back by 3 bases and J by 7 bases. Germline V lookup: CDR1 MDHEN, CDR2 SYDVKM.

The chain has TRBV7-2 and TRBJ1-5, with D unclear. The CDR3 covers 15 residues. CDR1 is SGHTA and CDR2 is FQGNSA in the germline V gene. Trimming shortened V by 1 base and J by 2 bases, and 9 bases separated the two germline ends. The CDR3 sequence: CASSLEKGGNQPQHF. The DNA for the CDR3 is TGTGCCAGCAGCTTAGAAAAGGGAGGCAATCAGCCCCAGCATTTT.

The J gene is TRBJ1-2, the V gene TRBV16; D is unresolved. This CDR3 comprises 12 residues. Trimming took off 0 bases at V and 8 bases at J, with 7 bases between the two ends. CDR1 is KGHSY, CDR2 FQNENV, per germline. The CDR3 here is CASSQSREGYTF. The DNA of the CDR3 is TGTGCCAGCAGCCAATCTCGGGAGGGCTACACCTTC.

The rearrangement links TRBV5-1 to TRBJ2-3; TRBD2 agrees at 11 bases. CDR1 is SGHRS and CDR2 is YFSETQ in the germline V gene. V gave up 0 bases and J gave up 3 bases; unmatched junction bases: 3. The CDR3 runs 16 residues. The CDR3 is CASSLVLAGGTDTQYF. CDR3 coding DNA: TGCGCCAGCAGCTTGGTCCTAGCGGGGGGTACAGATACGCAGTATTTT. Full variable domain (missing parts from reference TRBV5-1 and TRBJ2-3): KAGVTQTPRYLIKTRGQQVTLSCSPISGHRSVSWYQQTPGQGLQFLFEYFSETQRNKGNFPGRFSGRQFSNSRSEMNVSTLELGDSALYLCASSLVLAGGTDTQYFGPGTRLTVL.

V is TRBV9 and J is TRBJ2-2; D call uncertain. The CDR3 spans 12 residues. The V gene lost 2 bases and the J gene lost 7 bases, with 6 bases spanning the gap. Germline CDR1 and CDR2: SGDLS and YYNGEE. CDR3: CASSVYGGELFF. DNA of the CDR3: TGTGCCAGCAGCGTTTACGGCGGGGAGCTGTTTTTT.

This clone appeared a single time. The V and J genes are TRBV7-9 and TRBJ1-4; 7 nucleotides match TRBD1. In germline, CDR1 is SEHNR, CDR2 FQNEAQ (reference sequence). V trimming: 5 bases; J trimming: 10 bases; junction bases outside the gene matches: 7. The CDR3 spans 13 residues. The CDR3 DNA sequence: TGTGCCAGCAGCGGGCGGGACAGCGGAAAACTGTTTTTT. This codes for CASSGRDSGKLFF.

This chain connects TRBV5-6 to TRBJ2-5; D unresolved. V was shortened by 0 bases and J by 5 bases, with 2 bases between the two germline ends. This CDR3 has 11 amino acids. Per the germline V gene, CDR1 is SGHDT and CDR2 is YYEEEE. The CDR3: CASSLAETQYF. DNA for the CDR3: TGTGCCAGCAGCTTGGCGGAGACCCAGTACTTC.

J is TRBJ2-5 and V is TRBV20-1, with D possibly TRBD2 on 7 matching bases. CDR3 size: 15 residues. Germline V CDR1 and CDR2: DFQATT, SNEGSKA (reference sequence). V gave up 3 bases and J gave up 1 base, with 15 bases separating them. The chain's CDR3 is CSASPAGATQETQYF. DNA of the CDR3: TGCAGTGCTAGTCCCGCGGGGGCGACCCAAGAGACCCAGTACTTC.

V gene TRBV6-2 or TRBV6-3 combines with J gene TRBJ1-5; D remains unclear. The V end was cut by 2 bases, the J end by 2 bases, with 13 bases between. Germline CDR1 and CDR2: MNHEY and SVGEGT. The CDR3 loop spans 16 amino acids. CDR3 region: CASSYLAGMGNQPQHF. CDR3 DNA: TGTGCCAGCAGTTACCTGGCGGGCATGGGCAATCAGCCCCAGCATTTT.

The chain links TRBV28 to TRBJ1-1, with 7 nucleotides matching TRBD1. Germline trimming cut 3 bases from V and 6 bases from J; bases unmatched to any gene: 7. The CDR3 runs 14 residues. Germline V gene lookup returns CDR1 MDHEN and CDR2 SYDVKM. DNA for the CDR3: TGTGCCAGCAGTTTCATAACAGGGGAGCCTGAAGCTTTCTTT. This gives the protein CASSFITGEPEAFF.

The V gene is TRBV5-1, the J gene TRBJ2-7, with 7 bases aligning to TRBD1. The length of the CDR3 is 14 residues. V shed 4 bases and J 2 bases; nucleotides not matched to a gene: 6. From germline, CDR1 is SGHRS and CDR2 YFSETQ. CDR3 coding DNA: TGCGCCAGCAGCCAGGGACAGCTGACCTACGAGCAGTACTTC. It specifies CASSQGQLTYEQYF. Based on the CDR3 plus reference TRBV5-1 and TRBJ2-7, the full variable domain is KAGVTQTPRYLIKTRGQQVTLSCSPISGHRSVSWYQQTPGQGLQFLFEYFSETQRNKGNFPGRFSGRQFSNSRSEMNVSTLELGDSALYLCASSQGQLTYEQYFGPGTRLTVT.

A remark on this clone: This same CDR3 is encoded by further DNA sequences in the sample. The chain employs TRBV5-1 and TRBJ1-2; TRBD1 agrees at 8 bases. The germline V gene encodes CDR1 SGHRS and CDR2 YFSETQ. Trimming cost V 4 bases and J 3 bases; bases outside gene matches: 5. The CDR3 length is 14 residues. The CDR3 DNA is TGCGCCAGCAGCCTAGGACAGGGAGACTATGGCTACACCTTC. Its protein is CASSLGQGDYGYTF. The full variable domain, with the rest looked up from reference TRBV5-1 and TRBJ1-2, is KAGVTQTPRYLIKTRGQQVTLSCSPISGHRSVSWYQQTPGQGLQFLFEYFSETQRNKGNFPGRFSGRQFSNSRSEMNVSTLELGDSALYLCASSLGQGDYGYTFGSGTRLTVV.

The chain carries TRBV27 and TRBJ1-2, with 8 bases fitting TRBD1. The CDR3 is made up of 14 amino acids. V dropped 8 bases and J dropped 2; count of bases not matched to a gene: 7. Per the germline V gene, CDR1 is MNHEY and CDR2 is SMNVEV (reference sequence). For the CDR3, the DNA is TGTGCCAGCGGGAGGACAGGGAAAAACTATGGCTACACCTTC. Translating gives CASGRTGKNYGYTF.

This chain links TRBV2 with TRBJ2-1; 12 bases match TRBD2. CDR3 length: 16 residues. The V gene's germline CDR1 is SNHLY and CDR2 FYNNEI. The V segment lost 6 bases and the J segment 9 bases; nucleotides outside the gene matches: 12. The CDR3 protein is CASSYGTSGRPGEQFF. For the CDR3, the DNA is TGTGCCAGCAGCTATGGGACTAGCGGGCGTCCGGGTGAGCAGTTCTTC.

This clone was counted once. The CDR3 sequence: CASSIVPGNTGELFF. CDR3 in DNA: TGTGCCAGTAGTATAGTTCCAGGGAACACCGGGGAGCTGTTTTTT. The chain is built from TRBV19 and TRBJ2-2; D is unclear. Germline V gene sequence: CDR1 LNHDA, CDR2 SQIVND (reference sequence). The V gene lost 1 base and the J gene lost 1 base, with 7 bases spanning the gap. The CDR3 has 15 amino acids.

Here the CDR3 DNA reads TGTGCCAGCAGCTACGGACTAGCGGTTGGGGAAGAGACCCAGTACTTC. It specifies CASSYGLAVGEETQYF. The chain recombines TRBV3-1 (or the pseudogene TRBV3-2) with TRBJ2-5; 10 bases line up with TRBD2. Germline V lookup: CDR1 LGHDT, CDR2 YNNKEL (reference sequence). The CDR3 consists of 16 residues. After removal of 5 bases from V and 3 bases from J, the junction contained 9 bases not matched to a gene.

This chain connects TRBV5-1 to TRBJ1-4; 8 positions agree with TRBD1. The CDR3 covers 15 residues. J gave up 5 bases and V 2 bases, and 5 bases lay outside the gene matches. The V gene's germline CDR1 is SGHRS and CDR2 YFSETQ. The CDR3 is CASSLQGVRNEKLFF. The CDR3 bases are TGCGCCAGCAGCTTACAGGGGGTCCGAAATGAAAAACTGTTTTTT. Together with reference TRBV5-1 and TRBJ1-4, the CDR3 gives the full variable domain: KAGVTQTPRYLIKTRGQQVTLSCSPISGHRSVSWYQQTPGQGLQFLFEYFSETQRNKGNFPGRFSGRQFSNSRSEMNVSTLELGDSALYLCASSLQGVRNEKLFFGSGTQLSVL.

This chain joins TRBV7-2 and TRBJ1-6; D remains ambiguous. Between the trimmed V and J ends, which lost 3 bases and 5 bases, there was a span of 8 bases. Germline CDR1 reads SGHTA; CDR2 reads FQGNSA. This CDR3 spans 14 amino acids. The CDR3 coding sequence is TGTGCCAGCAGCTTTACGGGTAATAATTCACCCCTCCACTTT. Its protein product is CASSFTGNNSPLHF.

The CDR3 region is CATSGAGAGANVLTF. CDR3 in DNA: TGTGCCACCAGTGGGGCTGGGGCGGGGGCCAACGTCCTGACTTTC. The chain is built from TRBV24-1 and TRBJ2-6, with D perhaps matching TRBD1 (5 bases). The CDR3 consists of 15 residues. Between the trimmed V and J ends, which lost 5 bases and 4 bases, there was a span of 11 bases. The germline gives CDR1 KGHDR, CDR2 SFDVKD.

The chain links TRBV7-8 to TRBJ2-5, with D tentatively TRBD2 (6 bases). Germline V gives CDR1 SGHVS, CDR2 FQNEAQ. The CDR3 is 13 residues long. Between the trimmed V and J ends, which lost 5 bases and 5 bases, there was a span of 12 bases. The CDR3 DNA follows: TGTGCCAGCAGCACGGGAGCCGGGGAGACCCAGTACTTC. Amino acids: CASSTGAGETQYF.

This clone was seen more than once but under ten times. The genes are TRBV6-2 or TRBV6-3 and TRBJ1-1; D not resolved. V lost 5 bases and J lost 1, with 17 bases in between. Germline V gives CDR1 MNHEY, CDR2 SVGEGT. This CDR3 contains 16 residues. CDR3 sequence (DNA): TGTGCCAGCAGTAAACATAGTCAGGCTCCGAACACTGAAGCTTTCTTT. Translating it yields CASSKHSQAPNTEAFF.

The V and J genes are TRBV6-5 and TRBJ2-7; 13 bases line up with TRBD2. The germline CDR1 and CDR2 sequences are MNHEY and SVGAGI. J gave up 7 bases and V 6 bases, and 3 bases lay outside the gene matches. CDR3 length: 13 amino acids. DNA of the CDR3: TGTGCCAGCAGCAGACTAGCGGGGGGAGAGCAGTACTTC. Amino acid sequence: CASSRLAGGEQYF.

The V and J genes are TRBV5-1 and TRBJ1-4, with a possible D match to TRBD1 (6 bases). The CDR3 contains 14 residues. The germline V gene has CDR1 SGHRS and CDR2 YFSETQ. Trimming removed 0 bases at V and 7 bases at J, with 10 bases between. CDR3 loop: CASSLGGGFEKLFF. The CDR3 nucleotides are TGCGCCAGCAGCTTGGGAGGGGGTTTTGAAAAACTGTTTTTT.

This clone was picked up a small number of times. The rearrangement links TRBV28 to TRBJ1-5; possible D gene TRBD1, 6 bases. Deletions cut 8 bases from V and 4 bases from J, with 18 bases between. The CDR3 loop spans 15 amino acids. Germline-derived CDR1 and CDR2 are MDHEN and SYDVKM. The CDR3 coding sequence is TGTGCCAGCCAGCACAGGGTTAATAGGAATCAGCCCCAGCATTTT. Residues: CASQHRVNRNQPQHF. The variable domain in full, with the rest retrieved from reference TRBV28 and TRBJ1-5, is DVKVTQSSRYLVKRTGEKVFLECVQDMDHENMFWYRQDPGLGLRLIYFSYDVKMKEKGDIPEGYSVSREKKERFSLILESASTNQTSMYLCASQHRVNRNQPQHFGDGTRLSIL.